The 26 T cell receptor beta chains given below trace back to one sample, sequenced in a study of T cells after yellow fever vaccination. TCRdb ran MiXCR on the 5' RACE reads and lists one entry per CDR3 protein. The repertoire includes roughly 310,000 distinct CDR3 sequences, around 4% of them detected once, and about 20% sits in the top ten. The starting material was PBMCs, obtained on the day of the yellow fever booster vaccination. The receptor source for this set is a man aged 18-30 years who received the YFV17D yellow fever vaccine.

The chain uses TRBV10-3 and TRBJ2-1, with D possibly being TRBD1 or TRBD2 (5 bases each). The germline V gene encodes CDR1 ENHRY and CDR2 SYGVKD. Trimming left V 1 base short and J 5 bases short, with 15 bases between. The CDR3 length is 16 residues. CDR3 DNA: TGTGCCATCAGTGAGTGGGACGGTATCTGGAACAATGAGCAGTTCTTC. Amino acid sequence: CAISEWDGIWNNEQFF.

This clonotype has a count of ten or more. The chain is built from TRBV7-2 and TRBJ2-5; 13 nucleotides line up with TRBD2. The germline CDR1 and CDR2 sequences are SGHTA and FQGNSA. J lost 5 bases, V lost 5 bases, and 5 bases had no gene match. This CDR3 is built from 15 residues. The CDR3 protein is CASSRGTSGAETQYF. In DNA, the CDR3 is TGTGCCAGCAGCCGTGGGACTAGCGGGGCCGAGACCCAGTACTTC.

This clonotype was picked up many times. The CDR3 spells CASSPGEADTQYF. In DNA, the CDR3 is TGTGCCAGCAGCCCAGGGGAGGCCGATACGCAGTATTTT. This chain uses TRBV6-2 or TRBV6-3 with TRBJ2-3; D may correspond to TRBD1 or TRBD2 (6 bases each). This CDR3 spans 13 amino acids. Germline-derived CDR1 and CDR2 are MNHEY and SVGEGT. Trimming left V 6 bases short and J 6 bases short, with 13 bases between.

At least ten counts were recorded for this clonotype. This chain links TRBV4-3 with TRBJ1-5, with D uncertain. The CDR3 totals 14 residues. CDR1 is LGHNA and CDR2 is YSLEER in the germline V gene. Trimming took 7 bases from V and 0 from J, leaving 10 bases between them. CDR3 nucleotide sequence: TGCGCCAGCACCAGTCCCTATAGCAATCAGCCCCAGCATTTT. Translating it yields CASTSPYSNQPQHF.

This clonotype was counted at least ten times. V and J are TRBV4-1 and TRBJ1-6, with a weak D call TRBD1 (6 bases). Germline V lookup: CDR1 MGHRA, CDR2 YSYEKL. The CDR3 runs to 15 residues. V was trimmed by 4 bases and J by 9 bases, leaving 16 bases between them. CDR3 nucleotide sequence: TGCGCCAGCAGCCCCACCGGGGGCAGCGGTTCACCCCTCCACTTT. Protein sequence: CASSPTGGSGSPLHF.

This clonotype was observed at least ten times. V usage is TRBV6-2 or TRBV6-3 and J usage is TRBJ1-2, with D unclear. The CDR3 runs 14 residues. The germline V gene has CDR1 MNHEY and CDR2 SVGEGT. Deletions cut 5 bases from V and 13 bases from J, with 23 bases between. The CDR3 bases are TGTGCCAGCAGTAACCCGGTGGGTTCGGGCCACGGCACCTTC. Amino acids: CASSNPVGSGHGTF.

This chain joins TRBV20-1 and TRBJ1-2; 7 bases map to TRBD1. The CDR3 is 16 residues long. The germline V gene has CDR1 DFQATT and CDR2 SNEGSKA (reference sequence). With 5 bases clipped from V and 2 bases from J, the junction kept 14 bases outside the gene matches. The CDR3 sequence is CSAPESNRGVNYGYTF. Written as DNA, the CDR3 is TGCAGTGCTCCCGAATCAAACAGGGGAGTCAACTATGGCTACACCTTC.

The rearrangement joins TRBV11-2 to TRBJ2-5, with TRBD2 matching 7 bases. The length of the CDR3 is 16 residues. Germline V gives CDR1 SGHAT, CDR2 FQNNGV. V was clipped by 5 bases and J by 2 bases; unmatched bases: 11. CDR3 protein: CASSGHDAGDQETQYF. The CDR3 DNA sequence: TGTGCCAGCAGCGGACATGATGCGGGGGATCAAGAGACCCAGTACTTC.

The CDR3 DNA follows: TGTGCCAGCAGTCTCTGGGAGGGCCACGAGCAGTACTTC. Its protein is CASSLWEGHEQYF. The genes are TRBV12-3 or TRBV12-4 and TRBJ2-7; 7 bases fit TRBD2. This CDR3 comprises 13 residues. V gave up 5 bases and J gave up 5 bases; unmatched junction bases: 6.

This clonotype turned up a few times. The rearrangement joins TRBV6-6 to TRBJ2-1; weak D call: TRBD1 (5 bases). The V end was cut by 0 bases, the J end by 5 bases, with 11 bases between. The CDR3 is 15 amino acids. Germline V gene sequence: CDR1 MNHNY, CDR2 SVGAGI (reference sequence). The CDR3 nucleotides are TGTGCCAGCAGTTACTCGACAACAGGTAACAATGAGCAGTTCTTC. This gives the protein CASSYSTTGNNEQFF.

This clonotype has more than one count but fewer than ten. The chain carries TRBV7-9 and TRBJ1-6, with D tentatively TRBD1 (5 bases). Deletions cut 6 bases from V and 6 bases from J, with 15 bases between. This CDR3 contains 15 residues. Germline V gene data show CDR1 as SEHNR and CDR2 as FQNEAQ (reference sequence). Written as DNA, the CDR3 is TGTGCCAGCAGTGCCCCGGGGCGTAGTAATTCACCCCTCCACTTT. Translating gives CASSAPGRSNSPLHF.

V and J are TRBV7-2 and TRBJ2-3; 13 bases align to TRBD2. V shed 1 base, J shed 3 bases, and the junction held 4 bases outside the gene matches. This CDR3 contains 17 residues. Germline V gives CDR1 SGHTA, CDR2 FQGNSA. CDR3 sequence: CASSLDQGLAGTDTQYF. The DNA for the CDR3 is TGTGCCAGCAGCTTAGACCAGGGACTAGCGGGGACAGATACGCAGTATTTT.

This clonotype was seen a few times. The rearrangement uses TRBV6-2 or TRBV6-3 and TRBJ1-2; possibly TRBD1 for D (6 bases). This CDR3 spans 12 amino acids. CDR1 MNHEY and CDR2 SVGEGT come from the germline V gene. Trimming pared 0 bases from V and 7 bases from J, leaving 6 bases between. The CDR3 protein is CASSYSDSGYTF. The CDR3 nucleotides are TGTGCCAGCAGTTACTCGGACAGTGGCTACACCTTC.

The sample holds a few counts of this clonotype. J is TRBJ1-5 and V is TRBV7-2, with D perhaps matching TRBD1 (5 bases). V was clipped by 1 base and J by 6 bases, with 13 bases between them. CDR3 length: 15 residues. Looked up from germline, CDR1 is SGHTA and CDR2 is FQGNSA. This CDR3 is CASSLGGRVLQPQHF. Here the CDR3 DNA reads TGTGCCAGCAGCTTAGGAGGCAGGGTCCTTCAGCCCCAGCATTTT.

This clonotype was detected ten times or more. CDR3 loop: CASSPGARGYFYDGYTF. CDR3 nucleotides: TGTGCCAGTAGTCCGGGCGCTCGGGGGTATTTTTATGATGGCTACACCTTC. V usage is TRBV19 and J usage is TRBJ1-2; perhaps TRBD1 as D (5 bases). Germline CDR1 and CDR2: LNHDA and SQIVND (reference sequence). The CDR3 contains 17 residues. Trimming stripped 5 bases from V and 6 bases from J, with 25 bases between.

This chain links TRBV4-1 with TRBJ2-3; a possible D gene is TRBD2 (5 bases). Trimming removed 3 bases at V and 5 bases at J, with 21 bases between. This CDR3 has 17 amino acids. The germline V gene encodes CDR1 MGHRA and CDR2 YSYEKL. CDR3 DNA sequence: TGCGCCAGCAGCCACGAGGGTGCAACCTTAAACGAAGATACGCAGTATTTT. It codes for CASSHEGATLNEDTQYF.

This clonotype was observed a handful of times. The chain employs TRBV27 and TRBJ2-2; weak D call: TRBD2 (6 bases). The CDR3 covers 15 residues. In germline, CDR1 is MNHEY, CDR2 SMNVEV (reference sequence). The V and J ends lost 2 bases and 7 bases respectively, with 14 bases between them. The CDR3 sequence: CASSLGGAGNGELFF. The CDR3, as DNA: TGTGCCAGCAGTTTAGGCGGGGCCGGCAACGGGGAGCTGTTTTTT.

This clonotype was found many times. This chain connects TRBV12-3 or TRBV12-4 to TRBJ2-1; a possible D gene is TRBD1 (5 bases). The V end lost 2 bases, the J end lost 7 bases, and 12 bases lay between the germline ends. The length of the CDR3 is 14 residues. CDR3 loop: CASSLPQGRNEQFF. CDR3 nucleotide sequence: TGTGCCAGCAGTTTACCCCAGGGTCGAAATGAGCAGTTCTTC.

This clonotype was seen only a few times. This chain links TRBV5-1 with TRBJ2-7, with D tentatively TRBD2 (5 bases). Germline CDR1 SGHRS, CDR2 YFSETQ. Trimming took 4 bases from V and 11 from J, leaving 16 bases between them. The CDR3 sequence is 12 residues long. CDR3 nucleotide sequence: TGCGCCAGCAGCGGCGGGTCCCAGAAGGAGTACTTC. Encoded protein: CASSGGSQKEYF.

This clonotype has only a few counts. The rearrangement links TRBV14 to TRBJ2-4, with unresolved D. CDR1 is SGHDN, CDR2 FVKESK, per germline. V gave up 1 base and J gave up 3 bases, with 13 bases separating them. CDR3 length: 16 residues. CDR3 nucleotides: TGTGCCAGCAGCCAAGTGTTTGGTCTGGGCAAAAACATTCAGTACTTC. Translating gives CASSQVFGLGKNIQYF. Drawing the rest from reference TRBV14 and TRBJ2-4, the complete variable domain is EAGVTQFPSHSVIEKGQTVTLRCDPISGHDNLYWYRRVMGKEIKFLLHFVKESKQDESGMPNNRFLAERTGGTYSTLKVQPAELEDSGVYFCASSQVFGLGKNIQYFGAGTRLSVL.

This rearrangement joins TRBV5-1 to TRBJ2-2, with TRBD1 matching 8 bases. V lost 3 bases, J lost 1 base, and 5 bases stayed unmatched. Germline V lookup: CDR1 SGHRS, CDR2 YFSETQ. The CDR3 is made up of 16 amino acids. CDR3: CASSSLGTGNTGELFF. CDR3 in DNA: TGCGCCAGCAGCTCCCTTGGGACAGGGAACACCGGGGAGCTGTTTTTT.

This clonotype was counted only a few times. The chain has TRBV6-1 and TRBJ1-1; possible D gene TRBD1, 5 bases. Trimming pared 7 bases from V and 8 bases from J, leaving 17 bases between. This CDR3 region has 13 residues. CDR1 is MNHNS, CDR2 SASEGT, per germline. The CDR3 loop is CASTLSGRGEAFF. CDR3 bases: TGTGCCAGCACCCTTTCGGGGCGCGGAGAAGCTTTCTTT.

The sample holds many counts of this clonotype. The genes are TRBV7-2 and TRBJ2-5, with 8 bases identical to TRBD2. The CDR3 contains 13 residues. CDR1 SGHTA and CDR2 FQGNSA come from the germline V gene. With 5 bases clipped from V and 5 bases from J, the junction kept 4 bases outside the gene matches. The CDR3 coding sequence is TGTGCCAGCAGCCCCAGACTAGCGGAGACCCAGTACTTC. It specifies CASSPRLAETQYF.

This clonotype was counted a few times. The rearrangement joins TRBV6-6 to TRBJ1-3; a weak D match, TRBD1 (6 bases). The germline gives CDR1 MNHNY, CDR2 SVGAGI (reference sequence). V lost 7 bases to trimming and J lost 6 bases, with 22 bases between them. CDR3 length equals 16 residues. CDR3 bases: TGTGCCAGCATCCCCCCCAGGGGAGTCGAGGAAAACACCATATATTTT. Its protein is CASIPPRGVEENTIYF.

The chain links TRBV6-5 to TRBJ2-7; no clear D. V was shortened by 0 bases and J by 4 bases, with 10 bases between the two germline ends. The CDR3 covers 14 residues. Germline V CDR1 and CDR2: MNHEY, SVGAGI. CDR3 nucleotides: TGTGCCAGCAGTTACTCTGCGGCAGCTTACGAGCAGTACTTC. Protein product: CASSYSAAAYEQYF.

This clonotype was seen ten or more times. The J gene is TRBJ1-1, the V gene TRBV5-6; the match to TRBD1 covers 7 bases. Germline CDR1 SGHDT, CDR2 YYEEEE. This CDR3 has 13 residues. V shed 5 bases and J 4 bases; nucleotides not matched to a gene: 5. The CDR3 sequence: CASRGDRVTEAFF. The CDR3 DNA reads as TGTGCCAGCAGGGGTGACAGGGTCACTGAAGCTTTCTTT.